The entry below gives a single T cell receptor (beta chain) sequence along with its context. Its recognized antigen is unknown. Qualities for individual bases were not recorded, and no much larger clone is one base off. The entry originates in a study of cytomegalovirus exposure and HLA in healthy donors (dated by TCRdb to 2017 to 2019). Regarding the research as a whole: An earlier analysis of 587 of the donors reported under 300 Gb of sequence data and 95 million to 130 million unique TCR beta sequences obtained from roughly 180 million T cells. The study was designed to test whether signatures of past pathogen exposure could be identified by cataloging public T cell receptors. About 300 gigabases of sequencing data and tens of millions of unique TCR sequences made up an early release that covered nearly 650 HLA-typed donors. To decide whether each TCR beta V gene segment behaved as functional or pseudogenic, an earlier analysis of approximately 620 of the donors relied on high-throughput TCR beta sequencing. A handful of DR-DQ haplotypes were treated as single units for association and clustering because of strong linkage in the cohort. The number of donors typed differed by locus, with about 629-630 for A, B, C, DRB1 and DQB1, about 500 for DQA1, 606 for DPA1, and about 450 for DPB1. Rather than using new phenotypic data, the later analysis identified candidate immune exposures from TCR beta sequences and from how often those sequences occurred across donors. Among roughly 400 genotyped donors of the cohort, an average of about 240,000 unique TCR beta nucleotide sequences were sequenced per donor, roughly a sixth of them non-productive. To predict cytomegalovirus infection status, the study combined high-throughput TCR immunosequencing, statistical association of individual TCRs with disease status, and machine learning. Donor age, sex, ethnicity and CMV serostatus were compiled together with the repertoire data. A later analysis re-analyzed previously published TCR beta repertoires from 666 donors and added high-resolution HLA genotyping to study TCR occurrence patterns. Of the approximately 400 genotyped donors, 75% to 85% were placed in the genetic ancestry cluster associated with self-reported Caucasian donors. A later genetic analysis took genome-wide SNP genotypes for about 55% of the roughly 670 donors and used that subset as a discovery cohort. All discovery cohort repertoires had been generated using a single sequencing platform. A separate validation cohort of 100 to 150 different subjects was used in addition to the approximately 610-subject first cohort. The study used immunosequencing to profile the T cell repertoires of hundreds of subjects and linked those repertoires to cytomegalovirus serostatus. Both class I and class II loci were covered by HLA typing, at four-digit resolution. On the study overall, not on this receptor specifically: In an earlier analysis of some 640 of the donors, most TCR beta V segments were observed in productive rearrangements about 90% or about 30% of the time, broadly matching IMGT annotations. According to a later analysis, TCR association rates differed among HLA loci, with DRB1 alleles showing the most associated TCRs and HLA-C alleles showing the fewest. In a later analysis, HLA-associated TCR beta chains were found to be more clonally expanded and to have lower generation probabilities than equally common non-associated chains. Cytomegalovirus status was reported to be diagnosed by the classifier with high specificity and sensitivity in both the original and validation cohorts. In vitro tests confirmed that a few of the cytomegalovirus-associated TCR beta chains recognize cytomegalovirus antigens. A further reported finding was that TCR beta sequences accurately predicted the HLA-A and HLA-B alleles for most subjects in the first cohort. Because counts were too low, seventeen rarely observed V segments, including chromosome 9 orphons, were left out of the earlier analysis of 500 to 750 of the donors. Because the 87-base-pair reads could not distinguish some IMGT-functional V segments, including TRBV6-2 and TRBV6-3, those segments were excluded. V-gene and J-gene trimming of TCR beta chains was associated with a missense DCLRE1C variant in a later genetic analysis, and the association was replicated in an independent cohort. A cluster of highly shared sequence variants was judged likely to be a technical artifact of the sequencing pipeline. The study gave a list of 150 to 200 TCR beta chains associated with cytomegalovirus. Across donors, most TCR sequences were observed very rarely, whereas some public TCRs were present in many individuals. Presence/absence analyses assumed roughly uniform sequencing depth across donors, an assumption that may not hold. Compared with the approximately 700-donor mean, donors in an Asian-associated ancestry cluster had fewer N-insertions in productive TCRs, according to a later genetic analysis. Correlated functional status among segregating V segments might reflect linkage disequilibrium, but an unknown experimental factor could not be ruled out. In a later analysis, most CMV-associated TCR beta chains were found to appear HLA-restricted, with HLA associations seemingly driven largely by CMV exposure. Because some donors lacked HLA typing at each locus, the association tests relied only on the typed subset. CMV serostatus was the only immune exposure information available for the cohort. This cohort had only TCR beta chains sequenced, and the lack of alpha or paired-chain data limited which features could be detected. In a later analysis, about 16,000 TCR beta sequences were associated with specific HLA alleles at a false discovery rate of 0.05. Assigning TCR associations to individual alleles was difficult when HLA alleles, especially DR and DQ, strongly co-occurred. The authors suggested that the approach could potentially be extended to other disease states and immunological phenotypes. A later analysis reported that several top co-occurrence clusters appeared linked to parvovirus B19, influenza, CMV and Epstein-Barr virus.

Receptors were amplified or captured by the immunoSEQ multiplex PCR assay. A mixture of 60 forward primers for TCR Vbeta segments and 13 reverse primers for TCR Jbeta segments was used in the multiplex PCR. Amplification of the CDR3 region of rearranged TCR beta genes was performed with a multiplex PCR assay on genomic DNA. The amplified TCR beta libraries were sequenced on the Illumina HiSeq System as 87-base-pair reads. Processing in the source paper ran as follows. A later analysis counted 75 million to 100 million unique TCR beta chains across the roughly 700 repertoires, and some 11 million of these chains were shared by at least two donors. Raw reads were error-corrected and collapsed into unique sequences with a nearest-neighbor algorithm that merged closely related sequences to remove PCR and sequencing errors. Alignment of CDR3 sequences to IMGT reference sequences was used to assign V, D and J gene segments. For a sequence to be retained, a match of at least six nucleotides to both a V gene segment and a J gene segment was required. Rearrangements were classified as productive when the CDR3 lacked stop codons and remained in frame with V and J, and all other rearrangements were classified as non-productive. Following IMGT convention, CDR3 was defined as the stretch from the second conserved V-encoded cysteine to the conserved J-encoded phenylalanine. The earlier analysis of about 640 of the donors excluded any sequence lacking an unambiguous match to a single V gene segment. In an earlier analysis of several hundred of the donors, a V segment was called functional when productive rearrangements were above 56.7%, and segregating when the standard deviation between donors exceeded 5%. To diagnose cytomegalovirus status from the catalog of TCR beta chain sequences, a statistical classification framework was built. In a later analysis, TCR nucleotide sequences were compared against IMGT/GENE-DB human TR gene sequences so that V and J genes could be assigned. The TCRdist pipeline was used in a later analysis to assign CDR3 sequences and most-parsimonious VDJ recombination scenarios. In a later analysis, each TCR beta chain was defined by its CDR3 amino acid sequence together with its V-gene family, and reads without a unique V-gene family were excluded. To address suspected cross-contamination and a sequencing artifact, a later analysis removed around 600 highly shared, low-generation-probability nucleotide sequences. In a later analysis, a clonal expansion index for each public chain was calculated from normalized within-repertoire ranks of inferred template counts. In a later analysis, generation probabilities were computed with a VDJ recombination model fitted to out-of-frame rearrangements, and the resulting probabilities were checked against IGoR. A later analysis scored TCR-TCR, TCR-HLA and TCR-CMV co-occurrence with hypergeometric tests, applying a repertoire-size bias correction to TCR pairs. A later analysis estimated false discovery rates by permuting HLA or CMV assignments 20 times. In a later analysis, co-occurring TCRs were grouped with DBSCAN, and TCRdist sequence similarity was added when clustering was performed within HLA-allele-positive subsets. Repertoires with fewer than 30,000 or more than 120,000 public chains, plus five repertoires with anomalous nucleotide sharing, were excluded from co-occurrence clustering. Here the immuneACCESS table is served through TCRdb, limited to in-frame sequences with V and J called. Missing clones are a known gap in these copies; in checked studies unresolved V genes cover under half, and the rest lacks a known reason. V and J calls and clone size are those listed in that table; D and trimming were worked out from the DNA. This sample is represented by 140,000 to 150,000 clones; around three quarters of them were singletons. The ten biggest clones cover approximately 2.9% of the sample.

Taken from the germline V gene, the CDR1 and CDR2 loops are SQVTM and ANQGSEA. Reading from cysteine to phenylalanine, the CDR3 counts 13 amino acids. The DNA shown is the 39-base CDR3, in frame from base 1. V is trimmed back by 6 bases and J by 3 bases, and the junction contains 6 bases that no gene match accounts for. In total, over 600 healthy bone marrow donors made up the cohort. All cohort members were sampled while nominally healthy, although unrecorded immune exposures were likely present. The donor tested CMV seropositive, placing the donor among the roughly 300 seropositive members of the cohort. Each donor provided a peripheral blood sample, and peripheral blood mononuclear cells were used for TCR beta sequencing. The Qiagen DNeasy Blood Extraction Kit was used to extract genomic DNA from the blood cell samples.

Sequencing was performed on PBMCs. The receptor was isolated from a man aged 35-49 years in good health and CMV-seropositive. The chain is assembled from TRBV29-1 and TRBJ1-1, and 8 junction bases match TRBD1. The DNA sequence follows: TGCAGCGTGGTCCAGGGGGCGCACACTGAAGCTTTCTTT. Its protein product is CSVVQGAHTEAFF.